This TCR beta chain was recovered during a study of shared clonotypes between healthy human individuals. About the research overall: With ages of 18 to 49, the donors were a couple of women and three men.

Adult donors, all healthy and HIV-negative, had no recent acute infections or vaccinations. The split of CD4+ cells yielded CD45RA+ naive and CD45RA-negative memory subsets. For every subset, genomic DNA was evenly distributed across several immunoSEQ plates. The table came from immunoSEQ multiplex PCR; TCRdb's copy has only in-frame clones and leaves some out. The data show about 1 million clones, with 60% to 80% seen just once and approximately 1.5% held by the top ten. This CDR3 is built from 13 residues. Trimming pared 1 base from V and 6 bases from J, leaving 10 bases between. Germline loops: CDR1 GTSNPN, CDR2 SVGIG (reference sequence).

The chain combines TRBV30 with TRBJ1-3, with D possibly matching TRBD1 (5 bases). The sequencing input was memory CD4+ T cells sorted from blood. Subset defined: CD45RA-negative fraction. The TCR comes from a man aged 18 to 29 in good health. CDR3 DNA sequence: TGTGCCTGGAGTGGAGGGGTTGTAAACACCATATATTTT. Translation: CAWSGGVVNTIYF.